The next 17 T cell receptor beta chains were all read from a single sample in a study of CD8+ T cells in alopecia areata (dated by TCRdb to 2016 to 2019). Receptors were amplified or captured by the immunoSEQ multiplex PCR assay. For TCR sequencing, RNA was extracted from every sample and reverse transcribed into cDNA to serve as template. As stored in TCRdb, this immuneACCESS dataset retains in-frame rearrangements with V and J assigned. A fraction of the clones does not appear; measured against another copy, unresolved V genes explain less than half of the discrepancy, and the remainder lacks a known reason. The sample has about 210,000 clones on record, roughly three fifths of them singletons. The top ten constitute about 1.2% of the sample. Read against the paper, the sample's treatment or condition label means: oral pan-JAK inhibitor, 5-10 mg twice daily. This sample comprised CD4+ T cells sorted from blood, obtained between weeks 43 and 45, from a patient treated with tofacitinib. Every receptor here comes from a human donor with alopecia areata.

With respect to this clone: In the same sample, other DNA sequences code for this CDR3. The rearrangement links TRBV30 to TRBJ2-1; D is uncertain. From germline, CDR1 is GTSNPN and CDR2 SVGIG (reference sequence). This CDR3 contains 12 residues. Trimming removed 1 base at V and 6 bases at J, with 7 bases between. The CDR3 nucleotides are TGTGCCTGGAGTGCTGGTGGCAATGAGCAGTTCTTC. Its translation: CAWSAGGNEQFF.

The rearrangement links TRBV15 to TRBJ1-5; no reliable D call. Between the trimmed V and J ends, which lost 4 bases and 3 bases, there was a span of 13 bases. Looked up from germline, CDR1 is LNHNV and CDR2 is YYDKDF (reference sequence). The CDR3 is made up of 15 amino acids. The CDR3 DNA is TGTGCCACCAGCATTGGCGGAGTACACAATCAGCCCCAGCATTTT. Its protein product is CATSIGGVHNQPQHF. Variable domain in full (rest from reference TRBV15 and TRBJ1-5): DAMVIQNPRYQVTQFGKPVTLSCSQTLNHNVMYWYQQKSSQAPKLLFHYYDKDFNNEADTPDNFQSRRPNTSFCFLDIRSPGLGDTAMYLCATSIGGVHNQPQHFGDGTRLSIL.

This chain uses TRBV7-6 with TRBJ1-4, with D perhaps TRBD1 (6 bases). The CDR3 spans 14 residues. Germline V gives CDR1 SGHVS, CDR2 FNYEAQ. V was trimmed by 2 bases and J by 5 bases, leaving 9 bases between them. The CDR3 DNA reads as TGTGCCAGCAGCTTAAGGCAGGGGAATGAAAAACTGTTTTTT. Translated: CASSLRQGNEKLFF.

The chain couples TRBV5-1 to TRBJ2-5; possibly TRBD1 for D (5 bases). CDR1 SGHRS and CDR2 YFSETQ come from the germline V gene. The CDR3 totals 16 residues. V dropped 0 bases and J dropped 4 bases, with 16 bases sitting between them. The CDR3 region has the DNA TGCGCCAGCAGCTTGGAAGGCAGGGTCGTAGGAGAGACCCAGTACTTC. Translated: CASSLEGRVVGETQYF.

With respect to this clone: Mismatch with germline at one junction end may stem from a read error. This chain links TRBV7-3 with TRBJ1-6; 9 positions agree with TRBD1. The CDR3 has 15 residues. Germline V gene lookup returns CDR1 SGHTA and CDR2 FQGTGA. CDR3 sequence: CASSITGGSGSPLHF. CDR3 nucleotides: TGTGCCAGCAGCATAACAGGGGGCAGCGGATCACCCCTCCACTTT.

The chain uses TRBV29-1 and TRBJ2-1, with 9 bases that match TRBD2. The CDR3 length is 14 residues. The germline V gene has CDR1 SQVTM and CDR2 ANQGSEA. The junction had 9 bases not matched to a gene; V was cut back by 7 bases and J by 5 bases. The CDR3 DNA reads TGCAGCGGGAAATCGGCTAGCGGGGACAATGAGCAGTTCTTC. Its translation: CSGKSASGDNEQFF.

There are a few counts of this clone. This chain connects TRBV6-1 to TRBJ1-5, with D perhaps matching TRBD1 (6 bases). This CDR3 comprises 16 residues. The germline V gene encodes CDR1 MNHNS and CDR2 SASEGT. Trimming removed 4 bases from V and 2 bases from J, with 15 bases in between. The CDR3 coding sequence is TGTGCCAGCAGTGTAACAGGGTTAGTTGGCAATCAGCCCCAGCATTTT. Translation gives CASSVTGLVGNQPQHF.

This rearrangement joins TRBV2 to TRBJ1-1; tentative D call: TRBD1 (5 bases). Trimming left V 0 bases short and J 5 bases short, with 10 bases between. The germline CDR1 and CDR2 sequences are SNHLY and FYNNEI. This CDR3 comprises 14 residues. This chain's CDR3 is CASSEAGRGTEAFF. CDR3 nucleotide sequence: TGTGCCAGCAGTGAAGCAGGACGGGGGACTGAAGCTTTCTTT.

CDR3 sequence (DNA): TGTGCCACCAGCAGAGAACCCCCCAGGAGGAACGGGGCAGATACGCAGTATTTT. Protein product: CATSREPPRRNGADTQYF. The chain links TRBV15 to TRBJ2-3; a weak D match, TRBD2 (5 bases). The germline CDR1 and CDR2 sequences are LNHNV and YYDKDF (reference sequence). CDR3 length: 18 amino acids. The V end was cut by 0 bases, the J end by 4 bases, with 20 bases between.

The gene calls are TRBV2 and TRBJ2-7, with D perhaps given as TRBD1 or TRBD2 (6 bases each). Germline loops: CDR1 SNHLY, CDR2 FYNNEI. This CDR3 is built from 13 residues. The V end lost 8 bases, the J end lost 5 bases, and 16 bases lay between the germline ends. CDR3 coding DNA: TGTGCCAGCTGGCGGGACAACACCGACGAGCAGTACTTC. This gives the protein CASWRDNTDEQYF.

This sequence joins TRBV10-3 and TRBJ1-5, with TRBD1 matching over 8 bases. V lost 7 bases, J lost 5 bases, and 4 bases stayed unmatched. The CDR3 loop spans 13 amino acids. Germline CDR1 and CDR2: ENHRY and SYGVKD. CDR3 coding DNA: TGTGCCATCACCATGGACAGGGATCAGCCCCAGCATTTT. This encodes CAITMDRDQPQHF.

J is TRBJ2-1 and V is TRBV5-1; 7 nucleotides align to TRBD2. CDR1 and CDR2 (germline): SGHRS, YFSETQ. The CDR3 covers 16 residues. The ends lost 0 bases at V and 3 bases at J; junction bases unmatched: 6. This chain's CDR3 is CASSLGGLGGYNEQFF. The CDR3 DNA is TGCGCCAGCAGCTTGGGTGGACTAGGCGGCTACAATGAGCAGTTCTTC.

There are a few counts of this clone. The rearrangement uses TRBV7-2 and TRBJ2-2; 7 nucleotides match TRBD2. V lost 6 bases, J lost 13 bases, and 11 bases stayed unmatched. The CDR3 sequence is 13 residues long. In germline, CDR1 is SGHTA, CDR2 FQGNSA. The CDR3 DNA is TGTGCCAGCAGACTTCTAGCGGAAGAAAGGCTGTTTTTT. Translating it yields CASRLLAEERLFF.

This clone appeared once. The genes are TRBV2 and TRBJ1-1; TRBD1 aligns across 9 bases. The CDR3 has 16 amino acids. V dropped 4 bases and J dropped 2; count of bases not matched to a gene: 8. Germline CDR1 is SNHLY and CDR2 is FYNNEI. CDR3 sequence reads: CASSARQGVINTEAFF. CDR3 nucleotide sequence: TGTGCCAGCAGTGCCCGACAGGGGGTCATTAACACTGAAGCTTTCTTT.

As regards this clone: At one end, the junction sequence differs from germline, possibly due to a read error. This chain joins TRBV6-1 and TRBJ1-6; 10 nucleotides agree with TRBD1. In germline, CDR1 is MNHNS, CDR2 SASEGT. The CDR3 covers 14 residues. As DNA, the CDR3 is TGTGCCAGCAGAGAAGACAGGGGGCACTCACCCCTCCACTTT. Amino acids: CASREDRGHSPLHF.

The chain has TRBV5-1 and TRBJ1-4; 7 bases line up with TRBD1. V lost 4 bases and J lost 6; bases outside the gene matches: 6. In germline, CDR1 is SGHRS, CDR2 YFSETQ. CDR3 size: 14 residues. The DNA for the CDR3 is TGCGCCAGCAGCCCAAGACAGGGAGATGAAAAACTGTTTTTT. Translation gives CASSPRQGDEKLFF.

In DNA form, the CDR3 reads TGTGCCACCAGCAGAGACGGGCCGCTTAACTACGAGCAGTACTTC. Its translation: CATSRDGPLNYEQYF. The chain is built from TRBV15 and TRBJ2-7; no firm D call. Trimming pared 0 bases from V and 3 bases from J, leaving 12 bases between. CDR3 length: 15 amino acids. Per the germline V gene, CDR1 is LNHNV and CDR2 is YYDKDF (reference sequence).